This T cell receptor beta chain was profiled in a study of regulatory T cells in long-lasting Graves disease. The length of the CDR3 is 16 residues. Unmatched junction bases numbered 9, after V lost 5 bases and J lost 5 bases. CDR1 and CDR2 (germline): PRHDT, FYEKMQ (reference sequence). Time point defined: newly diagnosed GD, antithyroid drugs for less than 3 months. The TCR library used RNA extracted from PBMCs. This clonotype was observed at least ten times. According to the study, TCR beta libraries were built with iRepertoire HTBI primers and CDR3-region Arm-PCR. TCRdb itself ran the multiplex PCR reads through MiXCR, one entry per CDR3 protein. The sample records 400,000 to 500,000 distinct CDR3 sequences, less than 15% being singletons. This sample also belongs to another study, concerning T cells in Graves' hyperthyroidism and ophthalmopathy.

The origin of this receptor is a woman aged 45 to 65 with Graves disease. This material consisted of peripheral blood mononuclear cells (PBMCs), taken at new diagnosis, from a patient treated with antithyroid drugs. V gene TRBV13 combines with J gene TRBJ2-1; 10 bases line up with TRBD1. The CDR3 here is CASSLTDRGQDNEQFF. The CDR3 nucleotides read TGTGCCAGCAGCCTCACAGACAGGGGGCAGGACAATGAGCAGTTCTTC.